This T cell receptor beta chain was recovered during a study of T cells in Graves' hyperthyroidism and ophthalmopathy (dated by TCRdb to between 2018 and 2021). The study in broad terms: Peripheral blood samples were taken at the time of initial diagnosis, prior to any treatment. An independent validation cohort of 18 to 20 hyperthyroidism patients and 15 or so patients who later progressed to ophthalmopathy tested prospective prediction of ophthalmopathy. A discovery cohort of about a hundred patients, 43 with Graves' ophthalmopathy and over 55 with stable Graves' hyperthyroidism, was used to find distinguishing TCR V-J signatures. The 75 to 100 discovery patients were divided at random into training and test sets in a 7:3 ratio. After blood sampling, hyperthyroidism patients were treated with methimazole at a starting dose of 30 mg daily, and ophthalmopathy patients were treated with high-dose intravenous methylprednisolone. The paper reports TCR Vbeta CDR3 sequencing of over 130 peripheral blood samples: under 45 ophthalmopathy, approximately 74 hyperthyroidism and approximately 17 progressor patients. In addition, the study compared T-cell repertoires in thyroid tissue and in blood from over 5 Graves' hyperthyroidism patients.

Hyperthyroidism patients were aged 18 to 65 years and newly diagnosed, with disease duration of less than 2 months. Exclusion was applied to patients with uncontrolled infections, other autoimmune diseases, pregnancy or lactation. Diagnoses relied on clinical symptoms, serum thyroxine and TRAb, thyroid ultrasound and orbital computed tomography. For progressor patients, blood was drawn at the first diagnosis of hyperthyroidism, before any ophthalmopathy symptoms had appeared. PBMCs were separated from roughly 9.6 ml of fresh peripheral blood using Ficoll-Paque density gradient centrifugation. Progressor patients were first diagnosed with Graves' hyperthyroidism and then developed ophthalmopathy during follow-up. Trizol reagent was used to extract total RNA, and RNA quality was then checked on an Agilent 2100 Bioanalyzer. This clonotype has just a few counts. Its antigen has not been determined. One junction end disagrees with the germline gene, perhaps due to a read error.

The TCR beta CDR3 regions were amplified from the RNA transcripts. For the first round of RT-PCR on the TCR CDR3, the HTBI primer set was used together with the Qiagen OneStep RT-PCR kit. Libraries were constructed in a second round of multiplex PCR, after which size selection and purification were carried out. The libraries were sequenced on an Illumina HiSeq2000 using paired-end 100 bp reads. On the study's bioinformatics: SOAPnuke was used to process the raw data, throwing out any read that contained adapters or uncalled bases, had a mean Phred below 15, or lacked an exact constant-primer or identifier match. COPE v1.2.5 was used to merge the high-quality paired reads, and each unique nucleotide sequence was defined as a clonotype. MiTCR v1.1 was used to align clonotypes to the IMGT TRBV, TRBD and TRBJ reference segments. Only V-J combinations with frequency above 0.0001, covering 99% to 99.2% of repertoires, were analysed. The TCS score was defined as F50 (clonal expansion) divided by E x V (chaos), with BLOSUM62-based TCRdist calculated between CDR3 peptides within each V-J. Welch's t-statistics and random forest reduced approximately 520 V-J features to 13, which were used in a naive Bayes classifier (R e1071). TCRdb reprocessed the public reads (quality trimming at Q25 with fastp, clone calling with MiXCR) and kept in-frame beta chains. One record per CDR3 amino acid sequence lists the most common genes and DNA. TCRdb's processing, not the authors' own work, is the source of the V and J calls. In this sample the table shows a few hundred thousand distinct CDR3 sequences, 15% to 18% of which occur a single time. The ten most abundant clones make up about 30% of the sample.

The research as a whole found: Sample size was not statistically predetermined, and investigators were not blinded to group allocation. In cross-validation, a model built on a 13 V-J signature told ophthalmopathy apart from stable hyperthyroidism with approximately 90% sensitivity and about 81% specificity, and in testing the same model reached 80%/75%. Most expanded thyroid clonotypes (frequency above 0.001) were also detected in blood, suggesting blood repertoires may reflect thyroid immune responses. In validation, progression to ophthalmopathy was predicted by the model with 55% to 71% sensitivity and roughly 72% specificity, a median of about 6 months before onset.

Sequencing used blood. The TCR comes from a woman in her late teens or twenties with Graves' hyperthyroidism that later progressed to Graves' ophthalmopathy.

CDR3 region: CVSRGQGTSPLHF. In nucleotides, the sequence is TGTGTCAGCAGAGGACAGGGGACCTCACCCCTCCACTTT. The chain joins TRBV27 to TRBJ1-6, with TRBD1 identical over 9 junction bases. From cysteine to phenylalanine, the CDR3 is 13 amino acids long. Just the 39-base CDR3 DNA is kept, in frame starting at base 1. Per the germline V gene (reference sequence), MNHEY is the CDR1 and SMNVEV is the CDR2.